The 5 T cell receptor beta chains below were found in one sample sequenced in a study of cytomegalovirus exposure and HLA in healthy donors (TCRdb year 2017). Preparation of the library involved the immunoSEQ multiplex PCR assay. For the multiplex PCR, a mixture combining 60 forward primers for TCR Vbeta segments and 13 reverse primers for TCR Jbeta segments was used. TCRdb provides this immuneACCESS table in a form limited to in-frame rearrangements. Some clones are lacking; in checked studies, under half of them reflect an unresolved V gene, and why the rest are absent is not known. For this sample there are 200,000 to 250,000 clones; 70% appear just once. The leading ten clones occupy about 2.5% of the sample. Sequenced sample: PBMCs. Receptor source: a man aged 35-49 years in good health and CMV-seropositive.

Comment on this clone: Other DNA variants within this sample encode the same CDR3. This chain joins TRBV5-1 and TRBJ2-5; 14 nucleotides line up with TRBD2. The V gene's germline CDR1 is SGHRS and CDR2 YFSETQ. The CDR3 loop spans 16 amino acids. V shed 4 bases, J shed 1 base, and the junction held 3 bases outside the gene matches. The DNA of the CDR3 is TGCGCCAGCAGCCCTGGACTAGCGGGGGGCCAAGAGACCCAGTACTTC. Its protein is CASSPGLAGGQETQYF. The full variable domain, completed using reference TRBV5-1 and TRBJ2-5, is KAGVTQTPRYLIKTRGQQVTLSCSPISGHRSVSWYQQTPGQGLQFLFEYFSETQRNKGNFPGRFSGRQFSNSRSEMNVSTLELGDSALYLCASSPGLAGGQETQYFGPGTRLLVL.

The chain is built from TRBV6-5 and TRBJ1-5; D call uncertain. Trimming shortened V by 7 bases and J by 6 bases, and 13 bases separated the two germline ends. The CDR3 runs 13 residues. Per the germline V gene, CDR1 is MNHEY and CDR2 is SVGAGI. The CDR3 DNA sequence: TGTGCCAGCACCCCGGGGTCAGGTCAGCCCCAGCATTTT. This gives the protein CASTPGSGQPQHF.

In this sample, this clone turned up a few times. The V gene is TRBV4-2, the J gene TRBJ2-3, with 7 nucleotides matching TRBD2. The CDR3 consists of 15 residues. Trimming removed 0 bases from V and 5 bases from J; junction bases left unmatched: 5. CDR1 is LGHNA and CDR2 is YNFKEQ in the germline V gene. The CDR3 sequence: CASSQEAGVQDTQYF. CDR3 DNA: TGTGCCAGCAGCCAAGAGGCGGGGGTTCAAGATACGCAGTATTTT.

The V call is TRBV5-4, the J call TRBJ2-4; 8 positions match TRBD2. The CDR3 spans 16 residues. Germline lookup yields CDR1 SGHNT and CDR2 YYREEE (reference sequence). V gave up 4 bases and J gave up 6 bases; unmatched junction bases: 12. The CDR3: CASSPAEGLASNIQYF. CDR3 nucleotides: TGTGCCAGCAGCCCGGCAGAAGGACTAGCATCAAACATTCAGTACTTC.

The chain's CDR3 is CASSFRYSPLKYF. The CDR3 coding sequence is TGTGCCAGCAGTTTCAGGTACTCACCTCTGAAGTACTTC. The chain is built from TRBV27 and TRBJ2-5; the D is unclear. Germline values: CDR1 MNHEY, CDR2 SMNVEV (reference sequence). This CDR3 has 13 residues. With 3 bases removed from V and 12 bases from J, the gap between germline ends came to 17 bases.